Presented here are 2 T cell receptor beta chains from one specimen sequenced in a study of T cells in tuberculosis. Sequencing was performed with immunoSEQ multiplex PCR; in TCRdb, only in-frame clones are kept and a portion is missing. The sample lists over 25,000 clones; nearly 97% were seen once. Sequencing used PBMCs. The receptors shown here come from a donor aged 10-35 years with latent tuberculosis or without tuberculosis infection.

This clone was seen just once. The chain's CDR3 is CASSLNRQNTEAFF. CDR3 coding DNA: TGTGCCAGCAGCTTAAACAGGCAGAACACTGAAGCTTTCTTT. The V and J genes are TRBV7-2 and TRBJ1-1; a weak D match, TRBD1 (5 bases). This CDR3 is 14 amino acids long. The germline CDR1 and CDR2 sequences are SGHTA and FQGNSA. Trimming took 2 bases from V and 1 from J, leaving 8 bases between them.

The DNA of the CDR3 is TGTGCCAGCAGCGTGTCAGGGGCTGACTATAATTCACCCCTCCACTTT. Translation gives CASSVSGADYNSPLHF. The chain recombines TRBV9 with TRBJ1-6, with D possibly being TRBD1 (6 bases). The CDR3 runs 16 residues. Germline lookup yields CDR1 SGDLS and CDR2 YYNGEE. V lost 2 bases and J lost 3, with 12 bases in between.